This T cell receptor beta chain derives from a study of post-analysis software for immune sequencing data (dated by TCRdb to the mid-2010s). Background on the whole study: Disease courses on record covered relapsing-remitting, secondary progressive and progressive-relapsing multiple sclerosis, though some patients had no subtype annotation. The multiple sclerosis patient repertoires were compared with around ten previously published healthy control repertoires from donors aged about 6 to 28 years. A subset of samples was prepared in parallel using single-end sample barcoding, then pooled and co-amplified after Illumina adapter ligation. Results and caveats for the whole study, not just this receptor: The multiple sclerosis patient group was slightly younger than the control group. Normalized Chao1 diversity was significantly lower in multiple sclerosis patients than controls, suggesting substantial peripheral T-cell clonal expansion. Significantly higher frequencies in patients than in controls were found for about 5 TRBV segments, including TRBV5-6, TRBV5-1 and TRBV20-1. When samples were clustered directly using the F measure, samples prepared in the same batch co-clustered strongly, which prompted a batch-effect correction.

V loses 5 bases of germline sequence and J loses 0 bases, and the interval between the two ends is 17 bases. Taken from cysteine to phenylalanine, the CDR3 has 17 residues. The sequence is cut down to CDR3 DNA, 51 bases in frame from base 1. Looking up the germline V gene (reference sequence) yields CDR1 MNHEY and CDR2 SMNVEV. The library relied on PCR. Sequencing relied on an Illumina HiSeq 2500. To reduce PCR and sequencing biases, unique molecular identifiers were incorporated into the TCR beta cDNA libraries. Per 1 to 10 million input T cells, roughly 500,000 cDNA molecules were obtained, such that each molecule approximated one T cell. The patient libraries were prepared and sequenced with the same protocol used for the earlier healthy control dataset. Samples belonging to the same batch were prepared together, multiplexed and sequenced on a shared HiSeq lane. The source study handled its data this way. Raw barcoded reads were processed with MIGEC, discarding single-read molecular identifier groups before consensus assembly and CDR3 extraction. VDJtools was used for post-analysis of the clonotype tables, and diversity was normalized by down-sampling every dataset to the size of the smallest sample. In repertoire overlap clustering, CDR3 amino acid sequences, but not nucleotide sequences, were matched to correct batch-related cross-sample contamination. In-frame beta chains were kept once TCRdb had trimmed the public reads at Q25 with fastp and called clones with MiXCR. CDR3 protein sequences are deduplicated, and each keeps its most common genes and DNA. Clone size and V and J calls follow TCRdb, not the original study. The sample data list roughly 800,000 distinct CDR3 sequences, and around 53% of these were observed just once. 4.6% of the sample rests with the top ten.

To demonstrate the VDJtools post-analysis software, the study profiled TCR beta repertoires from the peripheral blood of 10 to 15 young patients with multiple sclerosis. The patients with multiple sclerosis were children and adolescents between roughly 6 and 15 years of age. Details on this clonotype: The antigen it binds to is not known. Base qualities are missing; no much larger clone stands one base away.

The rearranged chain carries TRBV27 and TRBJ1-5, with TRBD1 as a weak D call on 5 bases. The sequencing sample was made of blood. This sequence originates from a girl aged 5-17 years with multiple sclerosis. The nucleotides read TGTGCCAGCAGTATCAAACCTTCAGGGTATAGCAATCAGCCCCAGCATTTT. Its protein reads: CASSIKPSGYSNQPQHF.